This T cell receptor (beta chain) comes out of a study of blood T cell repertoires in COVID-19. Study in general: Italy, Spain and the United States were the sources of the convalescent and acute COVID-19 samples.

Everyone who took part was about 18 to 90 years old, and they came from 24 US areas. Resolution of symptoms, clearance, or two negative PCRs was present in recovered Cohort 3 donors. Authors' data handling: Nucleated cell counts were estimated from reference gene primer amplification. Data came from immunoSEQ multiplex PCR; TCRdb stores just in-frame clones and leaves some out. D and trimming come from the DNA, and the V and J calls and clone size come from that table. The sample contains some 170,000 clones, 80% to 90% of which appear only once. The sequenced sample consisted of PBMCs or T cells enriched from blood (not recorded which). This sequence was found in a man aged 45-65 years who had recovered from COVID-19.

The CDR3: CASTPQGATYEQYF. The CDR3 DNA reads TGTGCCAGCACCCCCCAGGGGGCCACCTACGAGCAGTACTTC. This chain uses TRBV28 with TRBJ2-7; 8 bases agree with TRBD1. This CDR3 has 14 amino acids. J lost 2 bases, V lost 7 bases, and 7 bases had no gene match. The germline V gene has CDR1 MDHEN and CDR2 SYDVKM.